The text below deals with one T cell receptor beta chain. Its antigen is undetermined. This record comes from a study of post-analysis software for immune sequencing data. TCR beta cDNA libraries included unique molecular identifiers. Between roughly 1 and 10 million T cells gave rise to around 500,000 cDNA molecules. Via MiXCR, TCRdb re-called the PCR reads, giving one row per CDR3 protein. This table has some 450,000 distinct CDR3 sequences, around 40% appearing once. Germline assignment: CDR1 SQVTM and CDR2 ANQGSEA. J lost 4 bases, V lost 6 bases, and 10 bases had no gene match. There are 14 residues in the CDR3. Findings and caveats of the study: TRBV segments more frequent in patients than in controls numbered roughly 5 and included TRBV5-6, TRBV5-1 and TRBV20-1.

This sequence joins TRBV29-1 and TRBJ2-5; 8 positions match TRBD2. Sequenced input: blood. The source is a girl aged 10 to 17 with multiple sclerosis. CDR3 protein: CSVGKRENRETQYF. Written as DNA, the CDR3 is TGCAGCGTCGGTAAGCGGGAGAATAGAGAGACCCAGTACTTC.